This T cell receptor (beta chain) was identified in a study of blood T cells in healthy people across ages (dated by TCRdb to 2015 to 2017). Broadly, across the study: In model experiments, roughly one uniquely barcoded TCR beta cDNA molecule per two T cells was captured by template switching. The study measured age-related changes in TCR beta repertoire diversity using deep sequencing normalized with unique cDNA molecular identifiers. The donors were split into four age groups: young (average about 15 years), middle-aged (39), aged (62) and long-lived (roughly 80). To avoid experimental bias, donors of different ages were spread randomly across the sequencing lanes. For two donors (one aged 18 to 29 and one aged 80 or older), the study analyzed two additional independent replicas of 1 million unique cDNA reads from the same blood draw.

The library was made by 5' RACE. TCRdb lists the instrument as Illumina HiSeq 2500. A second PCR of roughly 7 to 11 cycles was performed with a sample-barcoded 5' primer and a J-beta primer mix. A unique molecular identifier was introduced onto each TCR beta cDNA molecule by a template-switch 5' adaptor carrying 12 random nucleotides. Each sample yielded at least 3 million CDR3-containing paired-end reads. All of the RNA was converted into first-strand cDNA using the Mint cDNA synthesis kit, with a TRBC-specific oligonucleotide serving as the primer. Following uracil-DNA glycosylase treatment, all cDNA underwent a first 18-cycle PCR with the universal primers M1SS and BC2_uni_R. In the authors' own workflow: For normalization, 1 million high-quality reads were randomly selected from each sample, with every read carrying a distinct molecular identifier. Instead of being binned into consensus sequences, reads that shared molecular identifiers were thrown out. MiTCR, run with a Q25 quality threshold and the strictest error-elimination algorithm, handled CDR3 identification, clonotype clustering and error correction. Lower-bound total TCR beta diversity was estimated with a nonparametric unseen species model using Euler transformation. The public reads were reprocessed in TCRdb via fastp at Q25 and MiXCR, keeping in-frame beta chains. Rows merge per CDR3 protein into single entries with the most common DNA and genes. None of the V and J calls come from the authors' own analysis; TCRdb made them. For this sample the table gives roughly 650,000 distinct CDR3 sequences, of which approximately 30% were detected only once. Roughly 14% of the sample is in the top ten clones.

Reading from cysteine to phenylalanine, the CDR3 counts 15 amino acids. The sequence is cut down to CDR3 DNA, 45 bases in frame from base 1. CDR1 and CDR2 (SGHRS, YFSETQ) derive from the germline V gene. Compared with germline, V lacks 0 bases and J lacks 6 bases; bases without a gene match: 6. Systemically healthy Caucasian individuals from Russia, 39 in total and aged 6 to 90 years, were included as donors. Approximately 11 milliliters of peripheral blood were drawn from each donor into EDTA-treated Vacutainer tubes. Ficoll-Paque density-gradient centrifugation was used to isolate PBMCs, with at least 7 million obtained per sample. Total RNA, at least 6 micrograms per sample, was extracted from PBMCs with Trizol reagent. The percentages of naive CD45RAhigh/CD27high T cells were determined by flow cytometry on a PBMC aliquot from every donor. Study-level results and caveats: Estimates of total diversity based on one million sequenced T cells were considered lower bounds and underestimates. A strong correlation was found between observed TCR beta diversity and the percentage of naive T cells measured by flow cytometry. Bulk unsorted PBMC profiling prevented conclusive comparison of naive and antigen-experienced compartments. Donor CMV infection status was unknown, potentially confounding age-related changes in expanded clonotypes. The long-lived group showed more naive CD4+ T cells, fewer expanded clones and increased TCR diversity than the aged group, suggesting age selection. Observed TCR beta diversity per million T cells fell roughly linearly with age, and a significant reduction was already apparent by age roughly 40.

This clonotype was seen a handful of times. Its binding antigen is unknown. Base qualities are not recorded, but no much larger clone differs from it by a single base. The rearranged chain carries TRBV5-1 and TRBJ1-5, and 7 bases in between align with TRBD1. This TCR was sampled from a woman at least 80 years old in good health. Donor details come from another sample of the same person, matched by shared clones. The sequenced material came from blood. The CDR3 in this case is CASSLGQGSGQPQHF. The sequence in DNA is TGCGCCAGCAGCTTGGGACAGGGAAGTGGTCAGCCCCAGCATTTT.